This entry features one T cell receptor beta chain sequence. What it recognizes is unknown. The data derive from a study of T cell repertoires in cytomegalovirus infection. About the study: Signatures in public TCR beta sequences pointed to both CMV infection and matching HLA type.

Regarding the study as a whole: Dominant in the ex vivo response were TCR beta clonotypes restricted by HLA-C and specific for CMV. Summed public TCR beta family frequency identified CMV carriers bearing the relevant HLA.

MiXCR, run by TCRdb on the reads, gives a single entry per CDR3 protein. The table shows 150,000 to 190,000 distinct CDR3 sequences, with less than 25% occurring only once. V was pared by 4 bases and J by 4 bases, with 10 bases of the junction left unmatched. The length of the CDR3 is 15 residues. The germline CDR1 and CDR2 sequences are SGHDT and YYEEEE. The TCR originated in a human donor in good health (CMV status not recorded). Some clones in this sample may be carry-over from other donors' samples. The V call is TRBV5-6, the J call TRBJ2-7, with TRBD2 matching over 8 bases. Source material: PBMCs. CDR3 sequence (DNA): TGTGCCAGCAGCATAGGTACTAGCGGAAAATACGAGCAGTACTTC. As protein: CASSIGTSGKYEQYF.